These T cell receptor beta chains were read from a single sample in a study of T cells expressing NK-cell markers. TCRdb processed the 5' RACE reads again and assigns one entry to each CDR3 protein, with no DNA. The record lists some 410,000 distinct CDR3 sequences, of which the ten most abundant hold approximately 6.8%. The source material was blood T cells: a sorted CD56 or NKG2C T cell subset, CD4+ or CD8+ T cells, or bulk PBMC T cells (not recorded which). These receptors originate from a woman between 18 and 70 years old in good health. The CDR3 runs from the conserved cysteine through the conserved F or W.

j_call v_call cdr3_aa
TRBJ2-1 TRBV12-3/TRBV12-4 CASSLGYYNEQFF
TRBJ1-1 TRBV7-2 CASSFRPVTEAFF
TRBJ1-1 TRBV29-1 CSVDRGGRSEAFF
TRBJ2-7 TRBV5-4 CASTGVAKEQYF
TRBJ2-1 TRBV19 CASSIADRASRSYNEQFF
TRBJ2-1 TRBV6-2/TRBV6-3 CASSSWTGTRRDDEQFF
TRBJ2-5 TRBV19 CASSKTGRQETQYF
TRBJ2-2 TRBV18 CASSPPGAGELFF
TRBJ2-1 TRBV12-3/TRBV12-4 CASSLQGVSNEQFF
TRBJ2-3 TRBV28 CASSSPGSPFTDTQYF
TRBJ2-3 TRBV29-1 CSVGLGADTQYF
TRBJ2-2 TRBV12-3/TRBV12-4 CASRGTSRTGELFF
TRBJ1-1 TRBV7-3 CASSLLRTGNTEAFF